This T cell receptor beta chain derives from a study of cytomegalovirus exposure and HLA in healthy donors. For the study at large: Among 398 genotyped donors, more than 65% fell in the Caucasian-associated ancestry cluster. Study results and limitations: Exclusion as indistinguishable affected some V segments, including TRBV6-2 and TRBV6-3. The study assumed roughly uniform donor sequencing depth for presence/absence analyses.

The PCR had 60 Vbeta and 13 Jbeta primers. The protocol was immunoSEQ multiplex PCR, while the TCRdb copy is restricted to in-frame clones and leaves out a portion. The table includes about 250,000 clones, 80% detected once. Notes on this clone: Its antigen is not identified.

This CDR3 region has 14 residues. Germline V gene lookup returns CDR1 MNHNS and CDR2 SASEGT. Trimming pared 0 bases from V and 4 bases from J, leaving 9 bases between. Sequencing used PBMCs. The rearrangement uses TRBV6-1 and TRBJ1-1, with a weak D call TRBD1 (6 bases). This clonotype originated in a girl aged 2-10 years in good health and CMV-seronegative. The CDR3 DNA follows: TGTGCCAGCAGTGAAGCGGACAGTCTCACTGAAGCTTTCTTT. As protein: CASSEADSLTEAFF.